This TCR beta chain was found in a study of T-cell memory formation after mild COVID-19. Study-wide background: The study found TCR clusters largely donor specific. General study results and limits: CD4+ clones that contracted lay mainly in CM and EM; CD8+ ones lay in EMRA. Some SARS-CoV-2-responding clones were already detected in memory before infection.

One entry per CDR3 protein results from TCRdb running MiXCR on the 5' RACE reads. The sample comprises approximately 490,000 distinct CDR3 sequences, roughly 22% of which are singletons, and around 12% rests with the top ten. The CDR3 length is 13 residues. V was trimmed by 4 bases and J by 11 bases, leaving 15 bases between them. Germline assignment: CDR1 SGHDN and CDR2 FVKESK. Details on this clonotype: The antigen is not known.

V gene TRBV14 combines with J gene TRBJ2-1; unclear D gene. Material: PBMCs or a T cell subset sorted from them (not recorded which). The receptor was isolated from an adult woman who had mild COVID-19 (a few samples of this study predate the infection). Cell type and time point are not known. Here the CDR3 DNA reads TGTGCCAGCAGCCGGGCGGTAGAACCCCAGCAGTTCTTC. This encodes CASSRAVEPQQFF.